One T cell receptor (beta chain) is described in this entry. This receptor's antigen is unknown. No base quality information exists; no much larger clone differs at one position. Another Seattle source contributed samples from volunteer blood donors who had recovered from COVID-19. Whole blood was collected in K2EDTA tubes by collaborating institutions according to the institutions' own protocols. Collaborator samples were shipped for TCRbeta analysis as frozen whole blood, isolated PBMCs, or DNA extracted from either sample type. This record comes from a study of blood T cell repertoires in COVID-19 (dated by TCRdb to about 2020). Describing the broader study: The collaborator samples originated in the United States, Italy and Spain and spanned the acute and convalescent phases of COVID-19. The prospective study material was composed of cDNA or gDNA derived from T cells, B-cell-depleted T cells, or PBMCs. Subjects who had been exposed to COVID-19, were actively infected with it, or had recovered from it provided the deeply sampled blood TCRbeta repertoires that made up the dataset. A freely available public database, intended as a resource for researchers studying the immune response to SARS-CoV-2, is where the repertoires were released. The samples were drawn from two sources: the first 160 participants of the ongoing ImmuneRACE study, and 1,000 to 1,500 subjects contributed by 6 global collaborators. Sample metadata almost always included a de-identified subject ID, COVID-19 status, age in years and sex. Where HLA class I and class II types were available, the types were taken from metadata supplied by the sample provider, not from assay-based typing. What the authors observed across the whole study: The quantity of clinical and demographic metadata differed by source and by participant and was supplied without curation.

The immunoSEQ Assay, a bias-controlled multiplex PCR, was used to amplify TCRbeta CDR3 regions from genomic DNA. Turning to the authors' computational methods: The number of nucleated cells in each sample was estimated by amplification of reference gene primers within the assay. To quantify the absolute abundance of each unique TCRbeta CDR3 rearrangement, sequence reads were collapsed and filtered. For each sample, productive Simpson clonality was calculated by taking the square root of Simpson's diversity index across productive rearrangements. This immuneACCESS table, as held by TCRdb, lists in-frame sequences with V and J called but not all clones. Of the missing ones, under half trace to an unresolved V gene in checked studies; the others have no known cause. V and J calls and clone size are copied from that table; D and trimming were computed from the DNA. The sample data list some 350,000 clones, and about 90% of these were observed just once. The ten biggest clones cover 3% to 4% of the sample.

CDR1 SGDLS and CDR2 YYNGEE were looked up in the germline V gene. Measured from the cysteine to the phenylalanine, the CDR3 is 16 residues long. The retained sequence is limited to the CDR3, 48 bases, with the frame set at the first base. V loses 1 base at its end and J loses 3 bases; junction bases beyond the gene matches: 9. The chain uses TRBV9 and TRBJ1-1; 7 of the junction bases match TRBD1. This receptor was identified in a woman aged 18-35 years who had recovered from COVID-19. Sequenced material: peripheral blood. CDR3 protein: CASSVSQGRSDTEAFF. The nucleotides are TGTGCCAGCAGCGTATCACAGGGGCGTTCGGACACTGAAGCTTTCTTT.